The 9 T cell receptor beta chains below come from one sample, sequenced in a study of metastatic and nonmetastatic thyroid tumors. Patients underwent thyroid surgery, and none had received any treatment before it. TCRdb re-clonotyped the PCR reads through MiXCR. The table lists around 20,000 clones, roughly 22% of them singletons, with about 7.4% in the top ten. The sequenced sample consisted of adjacent normal tissue. These TCRs come from a female donor with papillary thyroid cancer or a benign thyroid nodule (not recorded which). Some clones in this sample may be carry-over from other donors' samples.

This clone was detected a few times. A read error may be the cause here, since a much bigger clone is one base away. The DNA is left out, because the CDR3 cannot be placed on it with certainty; the CDR3 is given as TCRdb lists it. This chain uses TRBV7-7 with TRBJ2-5; TRBD2, the D gene given by the table, was not confirmed from the DNA. The CDR3 is 16 amino acids long, termini counted. The V gene's germline CDR1 is SSHAT and CDR2 FNYEAQ (reference sequence). This CDR3 is CASSLVAGGAAETRYF.

As concerns this clone: At one of its ends the junction is not consistent with the germline gene, which may arise from a read error. The rearrangement joins TRBV28 to TRBJ2-7; TRBD2 agrees at 8 bases. The CDR3 totals 15 residues. The V gene's germline CDR1 is MDHEN and CDR2 SYDVKM. CDR3 loop: CASRRVAGLSHEQYF. CDR3 sequence (DNA): TGTGCCAGCAGACGAGTAGCGGGACTCTCCCACGAGCAGTACTTC.

This clone has more than one count but fewer than ten. The chain links TRBV6-1 to TRBJ1-2, with TRBD1 as a possible D gene (5 bases). Trimming removed 5 bases at V and 7 bases at J, with 14 bases between. This CDR3 comprises 13 residues. Germline CDR1 and CDR2: MNHNS and SASEGT. The CDR3 spells CASSFTGGTGYTF. The CDR3 nucleotides read TGTGCCAGCAGTTTTACAGGTGGGACTGGCTACACCTTC.

This clone turned up a few times. At one end the junction does not follow the germline gene, possibly because of a read error. Other DNA sequences in this specimen translate into the identical CDR3. The chain joins TRBV28 to TRBJ1-2; TRBD1 matches at 7 bases. The length of the CDR3 is 14 residues. From germline, CDR1 is MDHEN and CDR2 SYDVKM. CDR3 amino acids: CASSRRGGAYGYTF. The CDR3 nucleotides are TGCGCCAGCAGTCGCAGGGGGGGGGCCTATGGCTACACCTTT.

The chain couples TRBV27 to TRBJ2-7; no clear D. This CDR3 is 13 amino acids long. V shed 6 bases and J shed 0 bases, with 9 bases lying between them. Germline V gene lookup returns CDR1 MNHEY and CDR2 SMNVEV (reference sequence). The CDR3 bases are TGTGCCAGCAGCAAAGAGGTCTCCTACGAGCAGTACTTC. Its translation is CASSKEVSYEQYF.

The chain has TRBV7-2 and TRBJ2-3, with 11 bases lining up with TRBD2. This CDR3 has 16 amino acids. Germline CDR1 and CDR2: SGHTA and FQGNSA. Trimming at V came to 5 bases and at J to 2 bases, leaving 6 bases not matched to a gene. CDR3 amino acids: CASSPRLAGTTDTQYF. As DNA, the CDR3 is TGTGCCAGCAGCCCGCGACTAGCGGGAACCACAGATACGCAGTATTTT.

This clone is judged medium-sized. V usage is TRBV12-3 or TRBV12-4 and J usage is TRBJ2-7; D ambiguous. V was cut by 6 bases and J by 1 base, with 10 bases left in between. The CDR3 extends over 13 amino acids. The CDR3 coding sequence is TGTGCCAGCAGACGGAGACCATCCTACGAGCAGTACTTC. Amino acid sequence: CASRRRPSYEQYF.

Judged by abundance, this clone is medium-sized. The chain is built from TRBV5-1 and TRBJ1-4; 9 nucleotides agree with TRBD1. The ends lost 4 bases at V and 7 bases at J; junction bases unmatched: 8. The CDR3 length is 15 residues. Germline V gene data show CDR1 as SGHRS and CDR2 as YFSETQ. The CDR3, as DNA: TGCGCCAGCAGCCCAGGACAGGGGTCGGCTGAAAAACTGTTTTTT. Amino acid sequence: CASSPGQGSAEKLFF.

The chain couples TRBV28 to TRBJ1-3, with 7 bases that match TRBD1. The CDR3 spans 17 residues. Per the germline V gene, CDR1 is MDHEN and CDR2 is SYDVKM. Losses at the gene ends were 2 bases for V and 0 bases for J; bases not matched to a gene: 7. The CDR3 region is CASSLRQGVFSGNTIYF. Written as DNA, the CDR3 is TGTGCCAGCAGTTTACGCCAGGGGGTTTTCTCTGGAAACACCATATATTTT.